The 24 T cell receptor beta chains presented below share a single source sample, sequenced in a study of human T cells and chemical hapten exposure. Time point defined: pre-sensitization, week 0. Noted treatment: therapeutic diphenylcyclopropenone sensitization with weekly scalp DPC. TCRdb re-called the RACE reads with MiXCR, one entry per CDR3 protein. Of about 120,000 distinct CDR3 sequences in the sample, approximately 15% were seen once. The sequencing here drew on whole blood, taken in connection with sensitization to the hapten diphenylcyclopropenone (DPC). The receptors were gathered from a woman younger than 30 with alopecia areata. Some clones in this sample may be carry-over from other donors' samples.

This clonotype was detected ten times or more. The chain couples TRBV6-2 or TRBV6-3 to TRBJ2-2; TRBD2 aligns across 8 bases. The CDR3 runs 15 residues. V shed 2 bases and J 5 bases; nucleotides not matched to a gene: 4. Germline lookup yields CDR1 MNHEY and CDR2 SVGEGT. CDR3 in amino acids: CASSYGGGRTGELFF. The CDR3 DNA sequence: TGTGCCAGCAGTTACGGCGGGGGGCGAACCGGGGAGCTGTTTTTT.

The chain has TRBV28 and TRBJ2-7; 8 bases are shared with TRBD2. V lost 5 bases and J lost 5; bases outside the gene matches: 8. The CDR3 extends over 14 amino acids. Germline CDR1 is MDHEN and CDR2 is SYDVKM. The CDR3 coding sequence is TGTGCCAGCAGTCCCGGGACTAGGTCTCACGAGCAGTACTTC. Protein: CASSPGTRSHEQYF.

This clonotype came up a few times. The V call is TRBV7-2, the J call TRBJ1-5, with 8 bases lining up with TRBD1. V lost 6 bases to trimming and J lost 4 bases; unmatched junction nucleotides: 17. CDR1 and CDR2 from the germline V gene are SGHTA and FQGNSA. The CDR3 runs to 18 residues. The CDR3 is CASSTRSGQGAGNQPQHF. Here the CDR3 DNA reads TGTGCCAGCAGTACCAGATCGGGCCAGGGGGCAGGTAATCAGCCCCAGCATTTT.

V and J are TRBV5-5 and TRBJ1-5; D is undetermined. The V end lost 2 bases, the J end lost 1 base, and 7 bases lay between the germline ends. Looked up from germline, CDR1 is SGHKS and CDR2 is YYEKEE (reference sequence). The CDR3 has 14 residues. CDR3 nucleotide sequence: TGTGCCAGCAGCTTAGAATCGAGCAATCAGCCCCAGCATTTT. Its translation: CASSLESSNQPQHF.

The V call is TRBV2, the J call TRBJ1-4; D remains unclear. The germline CDR1 and CDR2 sequences are SNHLY and FYNNEI. Trimming took off 10 bases at V and 5 bases at J, with 14 bases between the two ends. The CDR3 runs 13 residues. The chain's CDR3 is CATRFSANEKLFF. The CDR3 DNA follows: TGTGCCACTCGGTTTTCTGCGAATGAAAAACTGTTTTTT.

CDR3 sequence (DNA): TGCAGTGCCACAGGACAGGGGGGAGTTATCTCCCTCCACTTT. This encodes CSATGQGGVISLHF. The chain links TRBV20-1 to TRBJ1-6; 10 bases fit TRBD1. The CDR3 consists of 14 residues. CDR1 is DFQATT and CDR2 is SNEGSKA in the germline V gene (reference sequence). The V segment lost 6 bases and the J segment 14 bases; nucleotides outside the gene matches: 13.

Of note for this clonotype: Being one base from a much bigger clone, this may be a read error. This chain links TRBV7-9 with TRBJ2-5; a weak D match, TRBD2 (5 bases). The CDR3 runs 15 residues. The germline V gene has CDR1 SEHNR and CDR2 FQNEAQ (reference sequence). The CDR3 here is CASSLRSAGQEIQYF. CDR3 bases: TGTGCCAGCAGTCTCCGGTCCGCGGGCCAAGAGATCCAGTACTTC.

The gene calls are TRBV6-4 and TRBJ2-1, with 11 bases matching TRBD2. CDR1 and CDR2 (germline): MRHNA, SNTAGT. The V and J ends lost 0 bases and 9 bases, in that order; junction bases with no gene match: 7. CDR3 length: 16 amino acids. Here the CDR3 DNA reads TGTGCCAGCAGTGACTCGATAGCGGGGGGGCCGGGTGAGCAGTTCTTC. It specifies CASSDSIAGGPGEQFF.

This clonotype was detected a few times. The CDR3 region is CASRDSRGADQPQHF. The DNA for the CDR3 is TGTGCCAGCAGGGACTCGAGGGGAGCCGATCAGCCCCAGCATTTT. This sequence joins TRBV25-1 and TRBJ1-5, with D perhaps TRBD1 (5 bases). Trimming removed 6 bases at V and 5 bases at J, with 17 bases between. The germline V gene encodes CDR1 MGHDK and CDR2 SYGVNS. The length of the CDR3 is 15 residues.

The rearrangement uses TRBV6-5 and TRBJ2-2; 9 bases align to TRBD1. V gave up 6 bases and J gave up 0 bases; unmatched junction bases: 2. CDR3 length: 15 amino acids. Per germline, CDR1 MNHEY and CDR2 SVGAGI. The CDR3 DNA reads as TGTGCCAGCAGACGACAGGGGGCGAACACCGGGGAGCTGTTTTTT. Protein product: CASRRQGANTGELFF.

The V call is TRBV4-2, the J call TRBJ2-5; perhaps D is TRBD1 or TRBD2 (5 bases each). Germline V gene sequence: CDR1 LGHNA, CDR2 YNFKEQ. The V and J ends lost 3 bases and 2 bases respectively, with 13 bases between them. The CDR3 is made up of 15 amino acids. The CDR3 nucleotides read TGTGCCAGCAGCCACAGACAGAGGGCTCAAGAGACCCAGTACTTC. Translation gives CASSHRQRAQETQYF.

This chain joins TRBV4-3 and TRBJ2-1, with 8 bases fitting TRBD2. This CDR3 has 16 residues. Germline lookup yields CDR1 LGHNA and CDR2 YSLEER. The J segment lost 8 bases and the V segment lost 1 base, leaving 10 bases of the junction unmatched. CDR3 loop: CASSQGVRGGFDEQFF. The CDR3 DNA sequence: TGCGCCAGCAGCCAAGGTGTACGGGGGGGTTTTGATGAGCAGTTCTTC.

There are a few counts of this clonotype. As DNA, the CDR3 is TGTGCCATCAGTGAGACTCCGGGGGCCGACACTGAAGCTTTCTTT. Its protein is CAISETPGADTEAFF. This chain uses TRBV10-3 with TRBJ1-1, with D perhaps TRBD1 (6 bases). This CDR3 is built from 15 residues. In germline, CDR1 is ENHRY, CDR2 SYGVKD. Trimming shortened V by 2 bases and J by 3 bases, and 13 bases separated the two germline ends.

In its sample, this clonotype was seen many times. The CDR3 reads CSARVRGNQPQHF. The CDR3 DNA sequence: TGCAGTGCTAGAGTACGCGGGAATCAGCCCCAGCATTTT. The chain couples TRBV20-1 to TRBJ1-5; no clear D. Looked up from germline, CDR1 is DFQATT and CDR2 is SNEGSKA (reference sequence). This CDR3 has 13 amino acids. Trimming shortened V by 1 base and J by 4 bases, and 8 bases separated the two germline ends.

The chain links TRBV7-2 to TRBJ2-3; D is perhaps TRBD2 (5 bases). Germline CDR1 SGHTA, CDR2 FQGNSA. V was pared by 2 bases and J by 6 bases, with 12 bases between. CDR3 length: 14 residues. CDR3: CASSLLVGDDTQYF. DNA of the CDR3: TGTGCCAGCAGCTTACTAGTGGGAGACGATACGCAGTATTTT.

This clonotype was seen repeatedly, ten times or more. The chain has TRBV7-2 and TRBJ2-3; tentative D call: TRBD2 (6 bases). Germline V gene data show CDR1 as SGHTA and CDR2 as FQGNSA. The CDR3 extends over 16 amino acids. Trimming cost V 3 bases and J 3 bases, with 16 bases left between them. CDR3 amino acids: CASSFRVAGRTDTQYF. The CDR3 DNA sequence: TGTGCCAGCAGCTTCAGAGTGGCGGGGAGAACAGATACGCAGTATTTT.

The rearrangement uses TRBV2 and TRBJ2-3, with D perhaps TRBD1 (6 bases). V was trimmed by 7 bases and J by 0 bases, leaving 14 bases between them. The CDR3 sequence is 15 residues long. Germline CDR1 and CDR2: SNHLY and FYNNEI. CDR3 DNA: TGTGCCAGCATTTTTGGGGGCCGTAGCACAGATACGCAGTATTTT. Encoded protein: CASIFGGRSTDTQYF.

The chain employs TRBV20-1 and TRBJ2-3; D is perhaps TRBD2 (6 bases). The CDR3 totals 13 residues. Germline CDR1 reads DFQATT; CDR2 reads SNEGSKA (reference sequence). Trimming pared 5 bases from V and 4 bases from J, leaving 13 bases between. CDR3 DNA sequence: TGCAGTGCTTACCGTCCTAGCGCAGATACGCAGTATTTT. This gives the protein CSAYRPSADTQYF.

This clonotype was recorded many times. V and J are TRBV12-3 or TRBV12-4 and TRBJ2-1, with D uncertain. Trimming stripped 5 bases from V and 7 bases from J, with 6 bases between. CDR3 length: 11 residues. In DNA form, the CDR3 reads TGTGCCAGCAGTCTGTCTAATGAGCAGTTCTTC. Its protein product is CASSLSNEQFF.

This clonotype came up many times. The genes are TRBV5-6 and TRBJ1-2; maybe TRBD1 (6 bases). The CDR3 totals 14 residues. Per the germline V gene, CDR1 is SGHDT and CDR2 is YYEEEE. V lost 0 bases and J 8 bases, leaving 14 bases between the germline ends. CDR3 nucleotide sequence: TGTGCCAGCAGCTTGGGACAGGCGCTATGGGGCTACACCTTC. This codes for CASSLGQALWGYTF.

V and J are TRBV12-3 or TRBV12-4 and TRBJ2-7; perhaps TRBD2 as D (6 bases). The CDR3 loop spans 15 amino acids. V was clipped by 3 bases and J by 7 bases, with 19 bases between them. CDR3 sequence reads: CASSFGGQAEGEQYF. As DNA, the CDR3 is TGTGCCAGCAGTTTTGGAGGGCAGGCTGAGGGGGAGCAGTACTTC.

In this sample, this clonotype turned up many times. This chain joins TRBV7-8 and TRBJ2-7, with D maybe TRBD1 (5 bases). The ends were cut back, 3 bases at V and 0 bases at J, with 18 bases in the middle. CDR3 length equals 17 residues. Germline loops: CDR1 SGHVS, CDR2 FQNEAQ. Here the CDR3 DNA reads TGTGCCAGCAGCTTCTCGGTAGGGGCTGTAAACTCCTACGAGCAGTACTTC. This gives the protein CASSFSVGAVNSYEQYF.

This clonotype turned up a few times. This chain uses TRBV5-1 with TRBJ2-1; 8 bases match TRBD1. The J segment lost 0 bases and the V segment lost 4 bases, leaving 9 bases of the junction unmatched. The CDR3 sequence is 17 residues long. Germline V CDR1 and CDR2: SGHRS, YFSETQ. CDR3 sequence reads: CASSGGQGISSYNEQFF. For the CDR3, the DNA is TGCGCCAGCAGCGGTGGACAGGGAATAAGCTCCTACAATGAGCAGTTCTTC.

This clonotype was seen a few times. The genes are TRBV3-1 and TRBJ2-3; D might be TRBD2 (5 bases). The CDR3 is 14 amino acids. CDR1 LGHDT and CDR2 YNNKEL come from the germline V gene (reference sequence). Trimming removed 1 base at V and 4 bases at J, with 9 bases between. The CDR3 DNA is TGTGCCAGCAGCCAAGCGGCTAGCCCAGATACGCAGTATTTT. It is translated as CASSQAASPDTQYF.